Each of the 29 T cell receptor beta chains below was sequenced from the same sample in a study of T cells expressing NK-cell markers. TCRdb reanalyzed the 5' RACE reads and collapses them to one entry per CDR3 protein, without DNA. The sample yields over 350,000 distinct CDR3 sequences, of which the top ten take up about 10%. Sequencing was carried out using blood T cells: a sorted CD56 or NKG2C T cell subset, CD4+ or CD8+ T cells, or bulk PBMC T cells (not recorded which). These receptors were obtained from a woman aged 50 to 65 in good health.

The chain is built from TRBV11-3 and TRBJ2-7. The CDR3 contains 14 residues. The germline CDR1 and CDR2 sequences are SGHNT and YENEEA. CDR3 amino acids: CASSLPGSSYEQYF.

The chain has TRBV30 and TRBJ1-2; the TRBD1 assignment by TCRdb is unverifiable without DNA. The CDR3 totals 17 residues. CDR1 GTSNPN and CDR2 SVGIG come from the germline V gene (reference sequence). The CDR3 loop is CAWSFGQGRSLGVGYTF.

V gene TRBV27 combines with J gene TRBJ2-3; as DNA is missing, the TRBD2 call by TCRdb cannot be tested. The CDR3 length is 13 residues. The V gene's germline CDR1 is MNHEY and CDR2 SMNVEV (reference sequence). The CDR3 loop reads CASSFREGDTQYF.

The chain has TRBV20-1 and TRBJ2-3. Germline lookup yields CDR1 DFQATT and CDR2 SNEGSKA (reference sequence). CDR3 size: 14 residues. CDR3 in amino acids: CSAYLAVGTDTQYF.

This chain connects TRBV20-1 to TRBJ1-6; TCRdb returns TRBD1, unconfirmable since there is no DNA. The CDR3 sequence is 13 residues long. CDR1 DFQATT and CDR2 SNEGSKA come from the germline V gene (reference sequence). CDR3 residues: CSASSGRSSPLHF.

The genes are TRBV12-3 or TRBV12-4 and TRBJ1-1. The length of the CDR3 is 11 residues. The CDR3 sequence: CASIRGLWPFF.

V gene TRBV7-2 combines with J gene TRBJ2-1; TCRdb lists TRBD2, though no DNA is available to test this call. Germline CDR1 is SGHTA and CDR2 is FQGNSA. This CDR3 comprises 14 residues. The CDR3 sequence is CASSLVLATNEQFF.

This chain links TRBV4-1 with TRBJ1-6. The CDR3 extends over 12 amino acids. Germline assignment: CDR1 MGHRA and CDR2 YSYEKL. This CDR3 reads CASSLMGSPLHF.

V gene TRBV29-1 combines with J gene TRBJ2-3. The length of the CDR3 is 12 residues. CDR1 is SQVTM and CDR2 is ANQGSEA in the germline V gene. CDR3 in amino acids: CSVRTSTDTQYF.

This chain connects TRBV7-8 to TRBJ1-1; TCRdb's assignment of TRBD1 cannot be checked, as there is no DNA. CDR1 is SGHVS, CDR2 FQNEAQ, per germline. The length of the CDR3 is 13 residues. The CDR3 reads CASSLGTGGEAFF.

The chain has TRBV5-1 and TRBJ2-3; absent DNA, TCRdb's TRBD1 call cannot be checked. Germline V CDR1 and CDR2: SGHRS, YFSETQ. The CDR3 consists of 16 residues. The CDR3 is CASSLADRGPTDTQYF.

The chain is built from TRBV2 and TRBJ2-7; absent DNA, TCRdb's TRBD1 call cannot be checked. The CDR3 covers 13 residues. Germline V gene lookup returns CDR1 SNHLY and CDR2 FYNNEI. CDR3 region: CASSRTGGHEQYF. Filled out from reference TRBV2 and TRBJ2-7, the complete variable domain reads EPEVTQTPSHQVTQMGQEVILRCVPISNHLYFYWYRQILGQKVEFLVSFYNNEISEKSEIFDDQFSVERPDGSNFTLKIRSTKLEDSAMYFCASSRTGGHEQYFGPGTRLTVT.

The rearrangement uses TRBV7-2 and TRBJ2-2; no DNA is available, so the TRBD1 call from TCRdb remains unchecked. The CDR3 contains 18 residues. CDR1 is SGHTA, CDR2 FQGNSA, per germline. The CDR3 here is CASSLLPGGFANTGELFF.

The rearrangement joins TRBV4-1 to TRBJ2-1; TCRdb's D gene call, TRBD2, goes unchecked for lack of DNA. The CDR3 has 15 residues. CDR1 is MGHRA and CDR2 is YSYEKL in the germline V gene. The CDR3 spells CASSQGRVSYNEQFF.

This chain uses TRBV7-7 with TRBJ2-3. This CDR3 has 15 amino acids. Germline assignment: CDR1 SSHAT and CDR2 FNYEAQ (reference sequence). The CDR3 protein is CASSRAGEGTDTQYF. The full variable domain, its missing parts supplied by reference TRBV7-7 and TRBJ2-3, is GAGVSQSPRYKVTKRGQDVTLRCDPISSHATLYWYQQALGQGPEFLTYFNYEAQPDKSGLPSDRFSAERPEGSISTLTIQRTEQRDSAMYRCASSRAGEGTDTQYFGPGTRLTVL.

The chain employs TRBV11-2 and TRBJ2-2; the TCRdb D gene call, TRBD1, has no DNA to confirm it. This CDR3 contains 15 residues. Germline V gene lookup returns CDR1 SGHAT and CDR2 FQNNGV. CDR3 amino acids: CASSPSRVNTGELFF.

The chain joins TRBV4-1 to TRBJ2-1; the TCRdb call, TRBD2, lacks DNA for checking. The germline V gene has CDR1 MGHRA and CDR2 YSYEKL. There are 14 residues in the CDR3. CDR3 residues: CASSQEGQFNEQFF.

V is TRBV27 and J is TRBJ2-2; the TRBD1 assignment by TCRdb is unverifiable without DNA. This CDR3 comprises 15 residues. Germline V gene data show CDR1 as MNHEY and CDR2 as SMNVEV (reference sequence). Here the CDR3 reads CASSLTQGNLGELFF.

The CDR3 is CASSADRVSYEQYF. The chain employs TRBV2 and TRBJ2-7; as DNA is missing, the TRBD1 call by TCRdb cannot be tested. This CDR3 region has 14 residues. Germline V gene lookup returns CDR1 SNHLY and CDR2 FYNNEI.

The chain links TRBV27 to TRBJ2-1. The CDR3 is made up of 14 amino acids. Germline lookup yields CDR1 MNHEY and CDR2 SMNVEV (reference sequence). CDR3 region: CASRLAGAGNEQFF.

J is TRBJ2-7 and V is TRBV27; TCRdb gives TRBD1 as the D gene, but with no DNA this cannot be confirmed. The germline CDR1 and CDR2 sequences are MNHEY and SMNVEV (reference sequence). The CDR3 is 14 residues long. CDR3 loop: CASRGQGKSYEQYF.

The chain has TRBV20-1 and TRBJ2-3; TCRdb's D call of TRBD1 is untestable without DNA. The CDR3 is 16 amino acids. Germline V gene sequence: CDR1 DFQATT, CDR2 SNEGSKA (reference sequence). The CDR3 reads CSARPRTSLITDTQYF.

The CDR3 region is CASSFPLAGGFTYNEQFF. The rearrangement links TRBV7-9 to TRBJ2-1; TCRdb's D gene call, TRBD2, goes unchecked for lack of DNA. Germline-derived CDR1 and CDR2 are SEHNR and FQNEAQ (reference sequence). The CDR3 is made up of 18 amino acids.

J is TRBJ2-7 and V is TRBV5-1; with no DNA, the TCRdb D assignment of TRBD2 cannot be verified. This CDR3 has 16 residues. Germline CDR1 SGHRS, CDR2 YFSETQ. The chain's CDR3 is CASSLDASGRFSEQYF.

The V and J genes are TRBV25-1 and TRBJ2-3; the TRBD1 assignment by TCRdb is unverifiable without DNA. The CDR3 is made up of 17 amino acids. CDR1 and CDR2 (germline): MGHDK, SYGVNS. CDR3 loop: CASRDRGQGAFTDTQYF.

The chain couples TRBV12-3 or TRBV12-4 to TRBJ2-1; TCRdb's assignment of TRBD2 cannot be checked, as there is no DNA. The CDR3 sequence is 17 residues long. The CDR3 sequence is CASPQPGTSGNYNEQFF.

The V call is TRBV20-1, the J call TRBJ2-7; TCRdb's assignment of TRBD1 cannot be checked, as there is no DNA. There are 15 residues in the CDR3. Germline V gene sequence: CDR1 DFQATT, CDR2 SNEGSKA (reference sequence). The CDR3 is CSAVRQGVPSYEQYF.

This rearrangement joins TRBV6-5 to TRBJ1-2; TCRdb's D call of TRBD1 is untestable without DNA. This CDR3 spans 13 amino acids. The germline CDR1 and CDR2 sequences are MNHEY and SVGAGI. The CDR3 reads CASSRRQGSGYTF.

CDR3 sequence: CSARGFITGAGGMYEQYF. The chain couples TRBV20-1 to TRBJ2-7; TCRdb returns TRBD1, unconfirmable since there is no DNA. Germline CDR1 is DFQATT and CDR2 is SNEGSKA (reference sequence). CDR3 size: 18 residues.